The 9 T cell receptor beta chains below all came from one sample that was sequenced in a study of immune characteristics of hereditary and idiopathic chronic pancreatitis. TCRdb's copy holds only in-frame clones and misses some; the assay was immunoSEQ multiplex PCR. The repertoire holds almost 9,500 clones, with around 75% as singletons. Chronic pancreatitis tissue was collected during total pancreatectomy with islet autotransplantation. The specimen sequenced was pancreas tissue with idiopathic chronic pancreatitis. The receptors here all came from a human donor with chronic pancreatitis.

J is TRBJ2-7 and V is TRBV19; 8 nucleotides agree with TRBD2. Trimming took 6 bases from V and 12 from J; bases not matched to a gene: 10. This CDR3 comprises 12 residues. Germline assignment: CDR1 LNHDA and CDR2 SQIVND (reference sequence). The CDR3 DNA follows: TGTGCCAGTAGCCCACCTCGGGGGGGTCTGTACGTC. It encodes CASSPPRGGLYV.

This clone is categorized as medium-sized. This rearrangement joins TRBV9 to TRBJ1-6, with unresolved D. Germline V gene sequence: CDR1 SGDLS, CDR2 YYNGEE. Trimming took 3 bases from V and 4 from J, leaving 20 bases between them. The CDR3 length is 18 residues. The CDR3 DNA sequence: TGTGCCAGCAGCGACCGTCCCCTACGGGCGACGTATAATTCACCCCTCCACTTT. This codes for CASSDRPLRATYNSPLHF.

The chain combines TRBV9 with TRBJ2-7, with D perhaps matching TRBD2 (5 bases). The germline V gene encodes CDR1 SGDLS and CDR2 YYNGEE. The CDR3 has 16 amino acids. V was pared by 4 bases and J by 2 bases, with 19 bases between. CDR3 loop: CASSPTAGLATYEQYF. The CDR3 bases are TGTGCCAGCAGCCCCACGGCCGGGCTAGCAACCTACGAGCAGTACTTC. Supplemented by reference TRBV9 and TRBJ2-7, the full variable domain reads DSGVTQTPKHLITATGQRVTLRCSPRSGDLSVYWYQQSLDQGLQFLIQYYNGEERAKGNILERFSAQQFPDLHSELNLSSLELGDSALYFCASSPTAGLATYEQYFGPGTRLTVT.

The V gene is TRBV19, the J gene TRBJ2-7, with D maybe TRBD2 (5 bases). CDR3 length equals 14 residues. The germline V gene encodes CDR1 LNHDA and CDR2 SQIVND (reference sequence). V was trimmed by 6 bases and J by 4 bases, leaving 16 bases between them. CDR3 in DNA: TGTGCCAGTAGCCCCGGGAACACTAAATACGAGCAGTACTTC. Its translation: CASSPGNTKYEQYF.

The sample holds one count of this clone. The chain has TRBV29-1 and TRBJ2-5; either TRBD1 or TRBD2 may fit D (5 bases each). V lost 6 bases, J lost 5 bases, and 16 bases lay in between. The CDR3 totals 13 residues. Germline assignment: CDR1 SQVTM and CDR2 ANQGSEA. CDR3 sequence reads: CSVRSGRVETQYF. DNA for the CDR3: TGCAGCGTCCGGTCGGGGCGGGTGGAGACCCAGTACTTC.

The rearrangement joins TRBV5-5 to TRBJ2-5; 9 nucleotides line up with TRBD2. The CDR3 consists of 15 residues. Germline trimming cut 0 bases from V and 5 bases from J; bases unmatched to any gene: 5. In germline, CDR1 is SGHKS, CDR2 YYEKEE (reference sequence). The CDR3 sequence: CASSLGTSARETQYF. CDR3 DNA sequence: TGTGCCAGCAGCTTGGGGACTAGCGCGCGGGAGACCCAGTACTTC.

This chain connects TRBV24-1 to TRBJ1-1, with D tentatively TRBD1 (6 bases). The V gene's germline CDR1 is KGHDR and CDR2 SFDVKD. This CDR3 has 13 amino acids. Trimming took 8 bases from V and 1 from J, leaving 10 bases between them. In DNA, the CDR3 is TGTGCCACCACGGGGGCCGAGAACACTGAAGCTTTCTTT. It encodes CATTGAENTEAFF.

The V call is TRBV7-8, the J call TRBJ2-2, with D perhaps TRBD1 (6 bases). Trimming pared 3 bases from V and 5 bases from J, leaving 13 bases between. From germline, CDR1 is SGHVS and CDR2 FQNEAQ. The length of the CDR3 is 15 residues. CDR3 amino acids: CASSFRSGVTGELFF. CDR3 DNA sequence: TGTGCCAGCAGCTTCAGGTCAGGGGTTACCGGGGAGCTGTTTTTT.

This sequence joins TRBV5-1 and TRBJ1-2; possible D gene TRBD1, 5 bases. With 0 bases removed from V and 1 base from J, the gap between germline ends came to 13 bases. This CDR3 spans 16 amino acids. CDR1 is SGHRS and CDR2 is YFSETQ in the germline V gene. CDR3 sequence: CASSLGGDEVNYGYTF. CDR3 DNA sequence: TGCGCCAGCAGCTTGGGAGGGGACGAGGTTAACTATGGCTACACCTTC.